The 16 T cell receptor beta chains below all came from one sample that was sequenced in a study of shared clonotypes between healthy human individuals. The protocol was immunoSEQ multiplex PCR, while the TCRdb copy is restricted to in-frame clones and leaves out a portion. The repertoire holds some 2.3 million clones, approximately 93% seen once, with 0.39% in the top ten. The sequenced material came from naive CD4+ T cells from PBMCs. The subset denotes: CD45RA+ positively selected. The receptors derive from a man aged 18-30 years in good health. Some clones in this sample may be carry-over from other donors' samples.

The V gene is TRBV5-1, the J gene TRBJ1-1, with D unresolved. Germline CDR1 is SGHRS and CDR2 is YFSETQ. The CDR3 totals 15 residues. With 4 bases removed from V and 2 bases from J, the gap between germline ends came to 15 bases. CDR3 nucleotides: TGCGCCAGCAGCCCCGCCCTCGACGGAAACACTGAAGCTTTCTTT. This gives the protein CASSPALDGNTEAFF.

V is TRBV5-1 and J is TRBJ1-2, with D uncertain. V was clipped by 0 bases and J by 8 bases, with 14 bases between them. Germline V gives CDR1 SGHRS, CDR2 YFSETQ. The CDR3 has 14 residues. In DNA, the CDR3 is TGCGCCAGCAGCTTGGCCGCAGCTTCTTCGGGCTACACCTTC. Its protein is CASSLAAASSGYTF.

In regard to this clone: Other DNA sequences from this sample encode an identical CDR3 as well. The chain carries TRBV4-1 and TRBJ2-7; maybe TRBD2 (6 bases). V lost 3 bases and J lost 0, with 12 bases in between. This CDR3 has 15 residues. The V gene's germline CDR1 is MGHRA and CDR2 YSYEKL. CDR3 nucleotides: TGCGCCAGCAGCCAGCTAGCGTTGAGCTCCTACGAGCAGTACTTC. Translated, it gives CASSQLALSSYEQYF.

The V and J genes are TRBV6-6 and TRBJ1-4, with 10 bases lining up with TRBD1. The CDR3 extends over 15 amino acids. Germline CDR1 MNHNY, CDR2 SVGAGI (reference sequence). Germline trimming cut 8 bases from V and 3 bases from J; bases unmatched to any gene: 6. The CDR3 DNA reads TGTGCCAGCTCCCGGGACAGGGGACCTAATGAAAAACTGTTTTTT. Amino acids: CASSRDRGPNEKLFF.

On this clone itself: Other DNA sequences of this sample code for an identical CDR3. The genes are TRBV9 and TRBJ1-1, with 8 bases matching TRBD1. The junction had 3 bases not matched to a gene; V was cut back by 3 bases and J by 2 bases. Per germline, CDR1 SGDLS and CDR2 YYNGEE. This CDR3 spans 14 amino acids. CDR3 in amino acids: CASSATGANTEAFF. The DNA for the CDR3 is TGTGCCAGCAGCGCGACAGGGGCAAACACTGAAGCTTTCTTT.

The rearrangement links TRBV9 to TRBJ2-4; 7 bases fit TRBD1. The CDR3 spans 15 residues. After removal of 6 bases from V and 1 base from J, the junction contained 7 bases not matched to a gene. CDR1 and CDR2 from the germline V gene are SGDLS and YYNGEE. The CDR3 coding sequence is TGTGCCAGCACCGAGACAGGGAGCGCCAAAAACATTCAGTACTTC. It specifies CASTETGSAKNIQYF.

The chain recombines TRBV28 with TRBJ1-2; D remains unclear. The germline CDR1 and CDR2 sequences are MDHEN and SYDVKM. V was clipped by 0 bases and J by 4 bases, with 6 bases between them. The CDR3 contains 13 residues. The CDR3 loop is CASSLWPSYGYTF. CDR3 nucleotide sequence: TGTGCCAGCAGTTTATGGCCCTCCTATGGCTACACCTTC.

This clone was observed once. Here the CDR3 DNA reads TGTGCCAGCATCCAAAGAGGGCCTAGCGGGAACACCGGGGAGCTGTTTTTT. Translating gives CASIQRGPSGNTGELFF. V gene TRBV7-9 combines with J gene TRBJ2-2, with 7 bases aligning to TRBD2. J was trimmed by 1 base and V by 7 bases; bases with no gene match: 12. The CDR3 length is 17 residues. The germline CDR1 and CDR2 sequences are SEHNR and FQNEAQ (reference sequence). The variable domain in full, completed from reference TRBV7-9 and TRBJ2-2, reads DTGVSQNPRHKITKRGQNVTFRCDPISEHNRLYWYRQTLGQGPEFLTYFQNEAQLEKSRLLSDRFSAERPKGSFSTLEIQRTEQGDSAMYLCASIQRGPSGNTGELFFGEGSRLTVL.

The CDR3 loop reads CASSLRESSYEQYF. The CDR3 nucleotides read TGTGCCAGCAGTTTACGGGAGAGCTCCTACGAGCAGTACTTC. This chain connects TRBV6-5 to TRBJ2-7; D is perhaps TRBD2 (6 bases). The CDR3 runs to 14 residues. The V and J ends lost 4 bases and 0 bases respectively, with 10 bases between them. The germline CDR1 and CDR2 sequences are MNHEY and SVGAGI.

This chain uses TRBV2 with TRBJ1-1; no clear D. V shed 2 bases and J shed 1 base, with 11 bases lying between them. The CDR3 length is 15 residues. Per germline, CDR1 SNHLY and CDR2 FYNNEI. The CDR3 here is CASSEFETGNTEAFF. The DNA for the CDR3 is TGTGCCAGCAGTGAATTCGAAACGGGGAACACTGAAGCTTTCTTT.

The chain uses TRBV19 and TRBJ1-1; no clear D. This CDR3 region has 13 residues. Per the germline V gene, CDR1 is LNHDA and CDR2 is SQIVND (reference sequence). Trimming shortened V by 5 bases and J by 4 bases, and 11 bases separated the two germline ends. The CDR3 bases are TGTGCCAGTAGTCGCGCGGTGGTCACTGAAGCTTTCTTT. This encodes CASSRAVVTEAFF.

J is TRBJ1-5 and V is TRBV30; a possible D gene is TRBD1 (6 bases). The ends were cut back, 1 base at V and 3 bases at J, with 10 bases in the middle. The CDR3 covers 14 residues. Per the germline V gene, CDR1 is GTSNPN and CDR2 is SVGIG (reference sequence). In DNA, the CDR3 is TGTGCCTGGAGTGGCACAGGGTACAATCAGCCCCAGCATTTT. It codes for CAWSGTGYNQPQHF.

This chain uses TRBV5-4 with TRBJ2-7; 10 nucleotides agree with TRBD1. Germline V gene lookup returns CDR1 SGHNT and CDR2 YYREEE (reference sequence). CDR3 length equals 15 residues. The junction had 2 bases not matched to a gene; V was cut back by 0 bases and J by 2 bases. The DNA of the CDR3 is TGTGCCAGCAGCTTGGCGGGGACAGGGGCCTACGAGCAGTACTTC. Translating it yields CASSLAGTGAYEQYF.

The chain has TRBV5-1 and TRBJ2-1; 8 bases fit TRBD2. CDR3 length: 15 amino acids. From germline, CDR1 is SGHRS and CDR2 YFSETQ. V was clipped by 2 bases and J by 6 bases; unmatched bases: 7. This CDR3 reads CASSFGLAGLNEQFF. CDR3 DNA: TGCGCCAGCAGCTTCGGGCTAGCGGGCCTCAATGAGCAGTTCTTC. Complete variable domain (other parts from reference TRBV5-1 and TRBJ2-1): KAGVTQTPRYLIKTRGQQVTLSCSPISGHRSVSWYQQTPGQGLQFLFEYFSETQRNKGNFPGRFSGRQFSNSRSEMNVSTLELGDSALYLCASSFGLAGLNEQFFGPGTRLTVL.

The chain carries TRBV6-4 and TRBJ1-1; D is uncertain. Trimming took 6 bases from V and 1 from J, leaving 9 bases between them. This CDR3 has 13 residues. CDR1 and CDR2 from the germline V gene are MRHNA and SNTAGT. The CDR3: CASRVSGNTEAFF. The CDR3 DNA sequence: TGTGCCAGCAGGGTTTCGGGGAACACTGAAGCTTTCTTT.

The chain uses TRBV7-2 and TRBJ1-2; D gene uncertain. The CDR3 has 17 amino acids. Germline assignment: CDR1 SGHTA and CDR2 FQGNSA. The V end was cut by 1 base, the J end by 0 bases, with 15 bases between. The CDR3 DNA follows: TGTGCCAGCAGCTTAGAAATTACGGCCGTGGCTAACTATGGCTACACCTTC. Translation: CASSLEITAVANYGYTF.